Listed here are 32 T cell receptor beta chains from one sample, sequenced in a study of T cell responses to AZD1222 COVID-19 vaccine. The data were produced by immunoSEQ multiplex PCR, yet TCRdb's version contains in-frame clones alone and is incomplete. The repertoire holds under 150,000 clones, with about 93% as singletons. This material consisted of peripheral blood, taken on day 0 of AZD1222 vaccination. These TCRs come from an adult in good health.

V gene TRBV19 combines with J gene TRBJ2-4; 10 bases are a match to TRBD1. Trimming at V came to 5 bases and at J to 0 bases, leaving 13 bases not matched to a gene. The germline V gene encodes CDR1 LNHDA and CDR2 SQIVND (reference sequence). The CDR3 spans 19 residues. Here the CDR3 DNA reads TGTGCCAGTAGTTTCCAGGGACAGGGGACCCAAAGAGCCAAAAACATTCAGTACTTC. Translation gives CASSFQGQGTQRAKNIQYF. Full variable domain (remainder filled in from reference TRBV19 and TRBJ2-4): DGGITQSPKYLFRKEGQNVTLSCEQNLNHDAMYWYRQDPGQGLRLIYYSQIVNDFQKGDIAEGYSVSREKKESFPLTVTSAQKNPTAFYLCASSFQGQGTQRAKNIQYFGAGTRLSVL.

This clone was seen a single time. The rearrangement links TRBV9 to TRBJ1-3; D is undetermined. The germline gives CDR1 SGDLS, CDR2 YYNGEE. V gave up 0 bases and J gave up 2 bases, with 6 bases separating them. The CDR3 contains 14 residues. CDR3 sequence reads: CASSVGSAGNTIYF. The CDR3 DNA is TGTGCCAGCAGCGTAGGCAGCGCTGGAAACACCATATATTTT.

The chain employs TRBV5-3 and TRBJ2-1; possibly TRBD2 for D (6 bases). TRBV5-3 is assigned to the ORF class and has an uncertain function. Trimming removed 0 bases from V and 2 bases from J, with 9 bases in between. This CDR3 has 15 residues. CDR3: CARSLGGIAYNEQFF. As DNA, the CDR3 is TGTGCCAGAAGCTTGGGCGGGATTGCCTACAATGAGCAGTTCTTC.

As to this clone: At the DNA level, this CDR3 is encoded by other sequences in the same sample as well. The V call is TRBV5-4, the J call TRBJ1-1; D ambiguous. V shed 0 bases and J shed 2 bases, with 5 bases lying between them. Germline CDR1 and CDR2: SGHNT and YYREEE (reference sequence). The CDR3 has 13 amino acids. CDR3 protein: CASSLDPNTEAFF. The CDR3 DNA follows: TGTGCCAGCAGCTTGGACCCCAACACTGAAGCTTTCTTT.

This chain joins TRBV5-8 and TRBJ1-2; TRBD1 agrees at 10 bases. Germline V CDR1 and CDR2: SGHTS, YDEGEE. V lost 7 bases, J lost 6 bases, and 6 bases stayed unmatched. The CDR3 loop spans 13 amino acids. CDR3 sequence reads: CASDRTGGDGYTF. In nucleotides, the CDR3 is TGTGCCAGCGACCGGACAGGGGGGGATGGCTACACCTTC.

The chain joins TRBV2 to TRBJ2-1, with D perhaps TRBD1 or TRBD2 (5 bases each). Per the germline V gene, CDR1 is SNHLY and CDR2 is FYNNEI. V was clipped by 6 bases and J by 7 bases, with 16 bases between them. The length of the CDR3 is 14 residues. This CDR3 is CASREWGSINEQFF. The CDR3 DNA follows: TGTGCCAGCAGGGAGTGGGGGAGCATAAATGAGCAGTTCTTC.

The rearrangement uses TRBV20-1 and TRBJ2-2, with D unresolved. Trimming left V 3 bases short and J 6 bases short, with 11 bases between. This CDR3 contains 13 residues. Looked up from germline, CDR1 is DFQATT and CDR2 is SNEGSKA (reference sequence). For the CDR3, the DNA is TGCAGTGCTAGTGTTGAGCCGGCCGGGGAGCTGTTTTTT. It translates to CSASVEPAGELFF.

This clone was counted only a few times. This chain joins TRBV2 and TRBJ2-7; 7 bases map to TRBD2. The CDR3 has 14 residues. The germline CDR1 and CDR2 sequences are SNHLY and FYNNEI. With V trimmed by 7 bases and J by 3 bases, 9 bases remained unmatched. The CDR3 nucleotides read TGTGCCAGCACCCTGACCGCTAGCGGCTACGAGCAGTACTTC. Translating it yields CASTLTASGYEQYF.

In this sample, this clone turned up once. The chain uses TRBV10-3 and TRBJ2-2; the D gene is possibly TRBD2 (6 bases). V shed 2 bases and J shed 4 bases, with 11 bases lying between them. This CDR3 is 15 amino acids long. Germline V gives CDR1 ENHRY, CDR2 SYGVKD. The CDR3 coding sequence is TGTGCCATCAGTGAGGGAACTAGCTTCACCGGGGAGCTGTTTTTT. This translates into CAISEGTSFTGELFF.

In DNA form, the CDR3 reads TGTGCCAGCAGCGTACTGGCCAACGTCCTGACTTTC. Its protein product is CASSVLANVLTF. This sequence joins TRBV9 and TRBJ2-6; D uncertain. CDR1 is SGDLS, CDR2 YYNGEE, per germline. The CDR3 extends over 12 amino acids. The V end lost 1 base, the J end lost 6 bases, and 2 bases lay between the germline ends.

The J gene is TRBJ2-1, the V gene TRBV12-3 or TRBV12-4; D possibly uses TRBD1 or TRBD2 (5 bases each). V was shortened by 6 bases and J by 4 bases, with 7 bases between the two germline ends. The CDR3 runs to 12 residues. CDR3 sequence (DNA): TGTGCCAGCAGAGGGGAGTACAATGAGCAGTTCTTC. Its protein product is CASRGEYNEQFF.

The chain joins TRBV11-3 to TRBJ1-1; D unresolved. Germline V lookup: CDR1 SGHNT, CDR2 YENEEA. The CDR3 is made up of 13 amino acids. V shed 5 bases and J shed 5 bases, with 12 bases lying between them. In DNA form, the CDR3 reads TGTGCCAGCAGCGCGGGGAGATATACTGAAGCTTTCTTT. This gives the protein CASSAGRYTEAFF.

This chain links TRBV6-6 with TRBJ2-7; D not certain. The V end lost 5 bases, the J end lost 5 bases, and 28 bases lay between the germline ends. This CDR3 region has 18 residues. Germline CDR1 and CDR2: MNHNY and SVGAGI (reference sequence). This CDR3 reads CASSPEADMRSLVDEQYF. CDR3 sequence (DNA): TGTGCCAGCAGTCCCGAGGCCGACATGAGGTCCTTGGTCGACGAGCAGTACTTC.

CDR3 sequence: CSVERNEGTEAFF. The CDR3 DNA reads TGCAGCGTTGAGCGGAATGAAGGCACTGAAGCTTTCTTT. The chain has TRBV29-1 and TRBJ1-1; D unresolved. Germline loops: CDR1 SQVTM, CDR2 ANQGSEA. This CDR3 region has 13 residues. The V end was cut by 3 bases, the J end by 4 bases, with 12 bases between.

The chain carries TRBV18 and TRBJ2-1; 14 bases fit TRBD2. Germline trimming cut 3 bases from V and 4 bases from J; bases unmatched to any gene: 5. This CDR3 region has 17 residues. Looked up from germline, CDR1 is KGHSH and CDR2 is LQKENI. The CDR3 sequence: CASSPRLAGGLYNEQFF. The CDR3 DNA is TGTGCCAGCTCACCTAGACTAGCGGGAGGGTTATACAATGAGCAGTTCTTC.

This chain links TRBV20-1 with TRBJ2-2; either TRBD1 or TRBD2 may supply D (5 bases each). Germline CDR1 DFQATT, CDR2 SNEGSKA (reference sequence). The CDR3 is made up of 13 amino acids. V was trimmed by 3 bases and J by 3 bases, leaving 8 bases between them. The CDR3 DNA sequence: TGCAGTGCTAGTGTGGGGGACACCGGGGAGCTGTTTTTT. This sequence encodes CSASVGDTGELFF.

The genes are TRBV12-3 or TRBV12-4 and TRBJ2-3, with unresolved D. The CDR3 totals 12 residues. The ends were cut back, 2 bases at V and 7 bases at J, with 7 bases in the middle. The CDR3 nucleotides read TGTGCCAGCAGTTTAAGTCGGTATACGCAGTATTTT. The encoded protein is CASSLSRYTQYF.

A note on this clone: This sample includes further DNA sequences coding for the same CDR3. The V call is TRBV19, the J call TRBJ1-5; D call uncertain. The length of the CDR3 is 13 residues. Germline assignment: CDR1 LNHDA and CDR2 SQIVND (reference sequence). With 0 bases removed from V and 4 bases from J, the gap between germline ends came to 4 bases. The DNA for the CDR3 is TGTGCCAGTAGTATAGAGGGGAATCAGCCCCAGCATTTT. Translated: CASSIEGNQPQHF.

The chain combines TRBV2 with TRBJ1-2, with D hard to call. CDR1 and CDR2 (germline): SNHLY, FYNNEI. Trimming took 2 bases from V and 0 from J, leaving 7 bases between them. There are 14 residues in the CDR3. The CDR3 reads CASSETAANYGYTF. For the CDR3, the DNA is TGTGCCAGCAGTGAAACAGCAGCTAACTATGGCTACACCTTC.

The chain combines TRBV30 with TRBJ2-7; 8 nucleotides agree with TRBD2. The germline V gene encodes CDR1 GTSNPN and CDR2 SVGIG (reference sequence). Trimming at V came to 5 bases and at J to 2 bases, leaving 11 bases not matched to a gene. The CDR3 has 15 amino acids. The CDR3 here is CAWSPHGGGTYEQYF. The CDR3 coding sequence is TGTGCCTGGTCCCCGCACGGGGGGGGAACCTACGAGCAGTACTTC.

This clone was detected once. The chain couples TRBV4-1 to TRBJ2-7; D is tentatively TRBD1 or TRBD2 (6 bases each). Trimming cost V 0 bases and J 2 bases, with 8 bases left between them. The CDR3 runs to 14 residues. Germline CDR1 reads MGHRA; CDR2 reads YSYEKL. The DNA of the CDR3 is TGCGCCAGCAGCCAAGATAGGGGGGCCTACGAGCAGTACTTC. Translated: CASSQDRGAYEQYF.

This clone has just a few counts. The chain combines TRBV3-1 (or the pseudogene TRBV3-2) with TRBJ1-1; D gene unclear. This CDR3 is built from 13 residues. The germline gives CDR1 LGHDT, CDR2 YNNKEL (reference sequence). V gave up 7 bases and J gave up 1 base, with 10 bases separating them. For the CDR3, the DNA is TGTGCCAGCATCCGGACGGGGAACACTGAAGCTTTCTTT. Its translation: CASIRTGNTEAFF.

This clone was seen a single time. This rearrangement joins TRBV18 to TRBJ2-1; 10 nucleotides line up with TRBD2. CDR1 and CDR2 (germline): KGHSH, LQKENI. The CDR3 has 14 residues. Trimming removed 4 bases from V and 8 bases from J; junction bases left unmatched: 5. CDR3 coding DNA: TGTGCCAGCTCACTGGGACTAGCGAAGGATGAGCAGTTCTTC. It codes for CASSLGLAKDEQFF. Complete variable domain (other parts from reference TRBV18 and TRBJ2-1): NAGVMQNPRHLVRRRGQEARLRCSPMKGHSHVYWYRQLPEEGLKFMVYLQKENIIDESGMPKERFSAEFPKEGPSILRIQQVVRGDSAAYFCASSLGLAKDEQFFGPGTRLTVL.

CDR3 DNA: TGCGCCAGCAGCCCCTACGAAATCGGGGCGGATCTGTTTTTT. Translating gives CASSPYEIGADLFF. The J gene is TRBJ2-2, the V gene TRBV5-1; D may correspond to TRBD1 or TRBD2 (5 bases each). The V gene lost 4 bases and the J gene lost 14 bases, with 21 bases spanning the gap. The germline gives CDR1 SGHRS, CDR2 YFSETQ. The CDR3 is 14 residues long.

The chain carries TRBV6-2 or TRBV6-3 and TRBJ1-4; tentative D call: TRBD1 (5 bases). Per germline, CDR1 MNHEY and CDR2 SVGEGT. The CDR3 spans 12 residues. V dropped 6 bases and J dropped 6 bases, with 8 bases sitting between them. CDR3 nucleotide sequence: TGTGCCAGCAGCCGGGACGATGAAAAACTGTTTTTT. Translated: CASSRDDEKLFF.

The DNA of the CDR3 is TGTGCCAGTAGCACAGGGGTCTCAGATACGCAGTATTTT. Translated, it gives CASSTGVSDTQYF. The chain carries TRBV19 and TRBJ2-3; 7 positions agree with TRBD1. The trim removed 6 bases at V and 4 bases at J, leaving 4 bases unmatched. CDR3 length equals 13 residues. Germline values: CDR1 LNHDA, CDR2 SQIVND (reference sequence).

The chain carries TRBV6-2 or TRBV6-3 and TRBJ1-2, with D unresolved. The V gene's germline CDR1 is MNHEY and CDR2 SVGEGT. V lost 2 bases and J lost 0, with 16 bases in between. CDR3 length: 17 amino acids. The CDR3 DNA sequence: TGTGCCAGCAGTTACGCGTCAACCCGGAGCACTAACTATGGCTACACCTTC. This gives the protein CASSYASTRSTNYGYTF.

To note about this clone: One junction end does not reproduce the germline sequence, and a read error may be involved. J is TRBJ1-2 and V is TRBV27; D is uncertain. The CDR3 runs 13 residues. CDR1 is MNHEY, CDR2 SMNVEV, per germline (reference sequence). In DNA, the CDR3 is TGTGCCAGCAGTTTAAAGGTGTACGGGAATCCCGCCTTC. Its translation: CASSLKVYGNPAF.

This chain connects TRBV6-2 or TRBV6-3 to TRBJ2-2, with 8 bases identical to TRBD2. Germline V CDR1 and CDR2: MNHEY, SVGEGT. The trim removed 5 bases at V and 6 bases at J, leaving 8 bases unmatched. The CDR3 runs to 15 residues. The CDR3 reads CASSPLGLAAGELFF. CDR3 sequence (DNA): TGTGCCAGCAGTCCCCTCGGACTAGCAGCCGGGGAGCTGTTTTTT.

The chain uses TRBV19 and TRBJ2-7; D is perhaps TRBD2 (6 bases). The V and J ends lost 3 bases and 7 bases respectively, with 13 bases between them. The CDR3 loop spans 13 amino acids. Germline CDR1 is LNHDA and CDR2 is SQIVND (reference sequence). This chain's CDR3 is CASSMAAAGEQYF. The DNA of the CDR3 is TGTGCCAGTAGTATGGCAGCTGCGGGGGAGCAGTACTTC.

The J gene is TRBJ2-5, the V gene TRBV18; D gene uncertain. CDR3 size: 12 residues. Trimming cost V 6 bases and J 3 bases, with 8 bases left between them. Germline CDR1 KGHSH, CDR2 LQKENI. The DNA for the CDR3 is TGTGCCAGCTCCCCGCCGGAAGAGACCCAGTACTTC. Protein sequence: CASSPPEETQYF.

V usage is TRBV5-6 and J usage is TRBJ1-4, with 7 bases lining up with TRBD1. V dropped 3 bases and J dropped 4; count of bases not matched to a gene: 9. The length of the CDR3 is 16 residues. Per germline, CDR1 SGHDT and CDR2 YYEEEE. CDR3 region: CASSYRGSAINEKLFF. CDR3 nucleotide sequence: TGTGCCAGCAGCTACAGGGGCTCCGCTATTAATGAAAAACTGTTTTTT.